These 14 T cell receptor beta chains came from one sample sequenced in a study of blood T cells in healthy people across ages. It was with a sample-barcoded 5' primer and a J-beta primer mix that a second PCR of roughly 7 to 12 cycles was run. TCRdb itself ran the 5' RACE reads through MiXCR, one entry per CDR3 protein. The sample consists of about 640,000 distinct CDR3 sequences, under 70% of them appearing once. Sequenced material: blood. These receptors were taken from a man aged 60 to 69 in good health.

This clonotype was counted only a few times. The CDR3 sequence is CASSSLVEQYF. CDR3 DNA: TGTGCCAGCAGTTCCTTGGTCGAGCAGTACTTC. The chain recombines TRBV25-1 with TRBJ2-7; D gene uncertain. Trimming removed 5 bases at V and 6 bases at J, with 8 bases between. Germline V gives CDR1 MGHDK, CDR2 SYGVNS. CDR3 length equals 11 residues.

The V call is TRBV12-3 or TRBV12-4, the J call TRBJ2-4, with a tentative D call TRBD1 (6 bases). The CDR3 totals 16 residues. V lost 1 base to trimming and J lost 4 bases, with 14 bases between them. The CDR3 nucleotides read TGTGCCAGCAGTTTAGGGACAGACGGGCAGAAAAACATTCAGTACTTC. Translating gives CASSLGTDGQKNIQYF.

The genes are TRBV4-2 and TRBJ2-1; D is perhaps TRBD2 (5 bases). This CDR3 comprises 17 residues. The germline V gene has CDR1 LGHNA and CDR2 YNFKEQ. Trimming cost V 0 bases and J 6 bases, with 18 bases left between them. For the CDR3, the DNA is TGTGCCAGCAGCCAAGATCAGGCGGGCCCCCCGATCAATGAGCAGTTCTTC. This gives the protein CASSQDQAGPPINEQFF.

This clonotype was detected only once. The chain joins TRBV13 to TRBJ2-6, with TRBD2 as a possible D gene (6 bases). The V gene's germline CDR1 is PRHDT and CDR2 FYEKMQ (reference sequence). The CDR3 sequence is 18 residues long. With 3 bases removed from V and 0 bases from J, the gap between germline ends came to 15 bases. The CDR3 reads CASSFGGVVSSGANVLTF. CDR3 nucleotide sequence: TGTGCCAGCAGCTTCGGAGGGGTTGTTTCCTCTGGGGCCAACGTCCTGACTTTC. Combining the CDR3 with reference TRBV13 and TRBJ2-6 gives the whole variable domain AAGVIQSPRHLIKEKRETATLKCYPIPRHDTVYWYQQGPGQDPQFLISFYEKMQSDKGSIPDRFSAQQFSDYHSELNMSSLELGDSALYFCASSFGGVVSSGANVLTFGAGSRLTVL.

This chain joins TRBV20-1 and TRBJ2-1; TRBD1 matches 11 bases. Per the germline V gene, CDR1 is DFQATT and CDR2 is SNEGSKA (reference sequence). V lost 6 bases to trimming and J lost 2 bases; unmatched junction nucleotides: 3. CDR3 length equals 14 residues. The CDR3 region has the DNA TGCAGTGCCCGGGACAGGGGGACCTACAATGAGCAGTTCTTC. Amino acids: CSARDRGTYNEQFF.

The gene calls are TRBV10-3 and TRBJ2-5; 8 bases match TRBD2. The V and J ends lost 10 bases and 1 base, in that order; junction bases with no gene match: 2. The CDR3 consists of 12 residues. CDR1 ENHRY and CDR2 SYGVKD come from the germline V gene. The CDR3 bases are TGTGCCACAACTAGCGGCCAAGAGACCCAGTACTTC. As protein: CATTSGQETQYF.

The chain employs TRBV20-1 and TRBJ2-5; 7 nucleotides agree with TRBD2. The CDR3 covers 14 residues. With 1 base clipped from V and 5 bases from J, the junction kept 7 bases outside the gene matches. Germline values: CDR1 DFQATT, CDR2 SNEGSKA (reference sequence). CDR3 residues: CSARAQGGRETQYF. As DNA, the CDR3 is TGCAGTGCTAGAGCCCAGGGAGGGAGGGAGACCCAGTACTTC.

The rearrangement links TRBV6-5 to TRBJ1-6; no clear D gene. Germline V gives CDR1 MNHEY, CDR2 SVGAGI. This CDR3 spans 14 amino acids. V lost 6 bases, J lost 13 bases, and 19 bases lay in between. Here the CDR3 DNA reads TGTGCCAGCAGCCCCAGAAATTTCATATCGCCCCTCCACTTT. As protein: CASSPRNFISPLHF.

The chain links TRBV5-1 to TRBJ1-5; weak D call: TRBD1 (5 bases). From germline, CDR1 is SGHRS and CDR2 YFSETQ. This CDR3 has 15 residues. The ends were cut back, 1 base at V and 5 bases at J, with 13 bases in the middle. CDR3 in amino acids: CASSLSQGRYQPQHF. The CDR3 DNA reads TGCGCCAGCAGCTTGAGTCAGGGAAGGTATCAGCCCCAGCATTTT.

This chain links TRBV10-3 with TRBJ2-5, with 10 bases fitting TRBD1. The CDR3 runs 16 residues. Germline values: CDR1 ENHRY, CDR2 SYGVKD. Trimming removed 2 bases from V and 1 base from J; junction bases left unmatched: 4. The CDR3: CAISERDRGIQETQYF. In DNA form, the CDR3 reads TGTGCCATCAGTGAGCGGGACAGGGGCATCCAAGAGACCCAGTACTTC.

This chain joins TRBV10-3 and TRBJ1-3; no reliable D call. CDR3 size: 17 residues. Between the trimmed V and J ends, which lost 0 bases and 1 base, there was a span of 13 bases. From germline, CDR1 is ENHRY and CDR2 SYGVKD. Written as DNA, the CDR3 is TGTGCCATCAGTGAGTCATTTCTGTCTCCTTCTGGAAACACCATATATTTT. Encoded protein: CAISESFLSPSGNTIYF.

This clonotype was seen only a few times. The rearrangement uses TRBV10-3 and TRBJ2-7; possibly TRBD1 for D (6 bases). Germline values: CDR1 ENHRY, CDR2 SYGVKD. Trimming took 4 bases from V and 1 from J, leaving 14 bases between them. The CDR3 runs to 15 residues. CDR3 bases: TGTGCCATCAGTGGGGTCGGGACAAATTCCTACGAGCAGTACTTC. It translates to CAISGVGTNSYEQYF.

This chain uses TRBV5-1 with TRBJ2-3; D is unclear. Germline V CDR1 and CDR2: SGHRS, YFSETQ. The V gene lost 4 bases and the J gene lost 0 bases, with 15 bases spanning the gap. This CDR3 is built from 16 residues. CDR3: CASSIRGSASTDTQYF. The CDR3 DNA sequence: TGCGCCAGCAGCATCCGAGGAAGTGCTAGCACAGATACGCAGTATTTT.

This clonotype was picked up a small number of times. V is TRBV9 and J is TRBJ2-5; D unclear. CDR3 length equals 13 residues. V lost 4 bases and J 4 bases, leaving 11 bases between the germline ends. Germline V gene lookup returns CDR1 SGDLS and CDR2 YYNGEE. CDR3 nucleotide sequence: TGTGCCAGCAGCACCCGGACGAGAGAGACCCAGTACTTC. Its protein product is CASSTRTRETQYF.